The 24 T cell receptor beta chains listed next were all sequenced from one sample in a study of beta chain features in type 1 diabetes. Antigens for these TCRs are unknown. Of the isolated RNA, all was reverse transcribed, and so the sequenced material was expressed TCRB transcripts. The method was immunoSEQ multiplex PCR; TCRdb's version includes in-frame clones alone and lacks a portion of them. The data contain 95,000 to 150,000 clones, around 17% of them singletons. The study's findings and limits: The study found moderately but significantly shorter TCRB CDR3s in all four CD4+ subsets of Type 1 diabetes patients.

The sample taken for sequencing was central memory CD4+ T cells from blood. The source of these receptors is a man aged 30 to 45 with type 1 diabetes.

There are a few counts of this clone. The chain links TRBV4-2 to TRBJ1-5; 7 nucleotides align to TRBD1. Germline V gene data show CDR1 as LGHNA and CDR2 as YNFKEQ. With 3 bases clipped from V and 1 base from J, the junction kept 3 bases outside the gene matches. The CDR3 runs 15 residues. This CDR3 reads CASSHGQESNQPQHF. The CDR3 DNA sequence: TGTGCCAGCAGCCACGGACAGGAGAGCAATCAGCCCCAGCATTTT.

V and J are TRBV29-1 and TRBJ2-2; TRBD1 or TRBD2 may be the D gene (6 bases each). CDR1 and CDR2 from the germline V gene are SQVTM and ANQGSEA. Trimming removed 0 bases from V and 6 bases from J, with 11 bases in between. There are 14 residues in the CDR3. DNA of the CDR3: TGCAGCGTTGAAGAGGCAGGGGAGGCCGGGGAGCTGTTTTTT. This gives the protein CSVEEAGEAGELFF.

This clone was observed a few times. The rearrangement links TRBV7-2 to TRBJ1-2; 7 bases are a match to TRBD1. The V and J ends lost 5 bases and 7 bases, in that order; junction bases with no gene match: 10. There are 14 residues in the CDR3. In germline, CDR1 is SGHTA, CDR2 FQGNSA. The CDR3 nucleotides read TGTGCCAGCAGCCCCCGACAGGGAGCGAGTGGCTACACCTTC. This encodes CASSPRQGASGYTF.

The chain joins TRBV6-5 to TRBJ1-6; 7 nucleotides align to TRBD1. V dropped 5 bases and J dropped 7; count of bases not matched to a gene: 8. The length of the CDR3 is 15 residues. CDR1 and CDR2 (germline): MNHEY, SVGAGI. CDR3: CASSRQGVENSPLHF. CDR3 coding DNA: TGTGCCAGCAGTAGACAGGGAGTCGAGAATTCACCCCTCCACTTT.

This clone has just a few counts. The chain couples TRBV5-1 to TRBJ2-3; D gene ambiguous. V was trimmed by 4 bases and J by 6 bases, leaving 15 bases between them. There are 14 residues in the CDR3. Germline V gene lookup returns CDR1 SGHRS and CDR2 YFSETQ. The CDR3 region has the DNA TGCGCCAGCAGCAGCGACACGGGTCAGGATACGCAGTATTTT. Encoded protein: CASSSDTGQDTQYF.

This clone came up many times. Different DNA sequences within this sample yield the same CDR3. The chain employs TRBV27 and TRBJ2-5; 13 bases agree with TRBD2. Unmatched junction bases numbered 8, after V lost 5 bases and J lost 5 bases. The CDR3 covers 16 residues. The V gene's germline CDR1 is MNHEY and CDR2 SMNVEV (reference sequence). This CDR3 reads CASSRLAGGPRETQYF. The DNA for the CDR3 is TGTGCCAGCAGTCGACTAGCGGGGGGACCTCGGGAGACCCAGTACTTC.

This chain joins TRBV9 and TRBJ1-6; unclear D gene. This CDR3 has 13 amino acids. V was shortened by 0 bases and J by 4 bases, with 2 bases between the two germline ends. Germline V CDR1 and CDR2: SGDLS, YYNGEE. The CDR3 reads CASSVDYNSPLHF. The CDR3 nucleotides are TGTGCCAGCAGCGTAGATTATAATTCACCCCTCCACTTT. The full variable domain, in which reference TRBV9 and TRBJ1-6 provide the parts outside the CDR3, is DSGVTQTPKHLITATGQRVTLRCSPRSGDLSVYWYQQSLDQGLQFLIQYYNGEERAKGNILERFSAQQFPDLHSELNLSSLELGDSALYFCASSVDYNSPLHFGNGTRLTVT.

This clone appeared a few times. The chain employs TRBV25-1 and TRBJ2-7; TRBD1 matches 7 bases. The germline gives CDR1 MGHDK, CDR2 SYGVNS. The V and J ends lost 8 bases and 0 bases, in that order; junction bases with no gene match: 7. There are 14 residues in the CDR3. The chain's CDR3 is CASEGQELSYEQYF. The CDR3 DNA is TGTGCCAGCGAAGGACAGGAACTCTCCTACGAGCAGTACTTC.

This chain links TRBV13 with TRBJ1-6; weak D call: TRBD1 (6 bases). Germline V gene lookup returns CDR1 PRHDT and CDR2 FYEKMQ (reference sequence). Trimming removed 7 bases at V and 0 bases at J, with 13 bases between. The CDR3 contains 16 residues. The CDR3 DNA sequence: TGTGCCAGCAACCTCGGGGGCATCTCCTATAATTCACCCCTCCACTTT. This codes for CASNLGGISYNSPLHF.

This clone was seen only once. The V gene is TRBV5-1, the J gene TRBJ2-7, with D tentatively TRBD2 (6 bases). This CDR3 comprises 14 residues. V gave up 0 bases and J gave up 7 bases, with 14 bases separating them. From germline, CDR1 is SGHRS and CDR2 YFSETQ. This CDR3 reads CASSLGGTVAEQYF. CDR3 bases: TGCGCCAGCAGCTTGGGCGGGACTGTAGCAGAGCAGTACTTC.

This chain connects TRBV7-2 to TRBJ2-3; D not resolved. The CDR3 has 11 amino acids. V was cut by 5 bases and J by 6 bases, with 6 bases left in between. Germline values: CDR1 SGHTA, CDR2 FQGNSA. The CDR3 region has the DNA TGTGCCAGCAGCCTACAGGATACGCAGTATTTT. It yields the protein CASSLQDTQYF.

This chain connects TRBV30 to TRBJ1-4; TRBD1 is a possible D gene (6 bases). Between the trimmed V and J ends, which lost 1 base and 9 bases, there was a span of 15 bases. Germline lookup yields CDR1 GTSNPN and CDR2 SVGIG (reference sequence). The CDR3 spans 14 residues. CDR3 amino acids: CAWSEDSVNKKLFF. DNA for the CDR3: TGTGCCTGGAGTGAGGACAGTGTTAACAAAAAACTGTTTTTT.

The chain couples TRBV30 to TRBJ2-3; D is ambiguous. The CDR3 length is 11 residues. CDR1 GTSNPN and CDR2 SVGIG come from the germline V gene (reference sequence). V was trimmed by 2 bases and J by 3 bases, leaving 3 bases between them. The CDR3 loop is CAWSTTDTQYF. The DNA of the CDR3 is TGTGCCTGGAGTACGACAGATACGCAGTATTTT. Looking up the rest from reference TRBV30 and TRBJ2-3 gives the full variable domain: SQTIHQWPATLVQPVGSPLSLECTVEGTSNPNLYWYRQAAGRGLQLLFYSVGIGQISSEVPQNLSASRPQDRQFILSSKKLLLSDSGFYLCAWSTTDTQYFGPGTRLTVL.

This clone was seen a handful of times. The rearrangement uses TRBV7-2 and TRBJ2-3; a possible D gene is TRBD1 (6 bases). The CDR3 loop spans 15 amino acids. Trimming took off 4 bases at V and 3 bases at J, with 14 bases between the two ends. Germline V gene lookup returns CDR1 SGHTA and CDR2 FQGNSA. The CDR3 DNA reads TGTGCCAGCAGCTACAGACAGGATAGAACAGATACGCAGTATTTT. It codes for CASSYRQDRTDTQYF.

This clone has just a few counts. The genes are TRBV7-9 and TRBJ2-3; the D is unclear. The CDR3 runs 12 residues. The V end was cut by 6 bases, the J end by 7 bases, with 11 bases between. CDR1 and CDR2 (germline): SEHNR, FQNEAQ (reference sequence). In DNA form, the CDR3 reads TGTGCCAGCAGTCCCCAAGGGAATACGCAGTATTTT. Translated, it gives CASSPQGNTQYF.

This clone was observed a handful of times. The rearrangement joins TRBV7-2 to TRBJ2-2; 7 bases map to TRBD1. The CDR3 totals 15 residues. V shed 6 bases and J 5 bases; nucleotides not matched to a gene: 9. Germline V gene sequence: CDR1 SGHTA, CDR2 FQGNSA. CDR3 sequence: CASSFATGRTGELFF. CDR3 nucleotides: TGTGCCAGCAGTTTCGCGACAGGGCGGACCGGGGAGCTGTTTTTT.

This rearrangement joins TRBV5-1 to TRBJ2-5, with D tentatively TRBD2 (5 bases). The length of the CDR3 is 12 residues. V shed 5 bases and J shed 2 bases, with 7 bases lying between them. The germline gives CDR1 SGHRS, CDR2 YFSETQ. CDR3 nucleotide sequence: TGCGCCAGCAGGGAGGATCAAGAGACCCAGTACTTC. It codes for CASREDQETQYF. The full variable domain, in which reference TRBV5-1 and TRBJ2-5 provide the parts outside the CDR3, is KAGVTQTPRYLIKTRGQQVTLSCSPISGHRSVSWYQQTPGQGLQFLFEYFSETQRNKGNFPGRFSGRQFSNSRSEMNVSTLELGDSALYLCASREDQETQYFGPGTRLLVL.

The chain has TRBV6-4 and TRBJ2-1, with D possibly TRBD2 on 6 matching bases. V was clipped by 0 bases and J by 0 bases, with 9 bases between them. Germline CDR1 MRHNA, CDR2 SNTAGT. This CDR3 has 16 amino acids. The CDR3 nucleotides are TGTGCCAGCAGTGACTCGGGGGGTAGCTCCTACAATGAGCAGTTCTTC. This encodes CASSDSGGSSYNEQFF.

The gene calls are TRBV11-3 and TRBJ2-1, with 7 nucleotides matching TRBD2. CDR3 size: 14 residues. Unmatched junction bases numbered 5, after V lost 1 base and J lost 8 bases. Germline CDR1 and CDR2: SGHNT and YENEEA. CDR3 DNA: TGTGCCAGCAGCTTAGGAGGGCGGGGGTATGAGCAGTTCTTC. Translated: CASSLGGRGYEQFF.

In DNA, the CDR3 is TGCGCCAGCAGCCCCCCCGGGCTAGCGGGGACCTACGAGCAGTACTTC. Amino acid sequence: CASSPPGLAGTYEQYF. V is TRBV5-1 and J is TRBJ2-7; TRBD2 aligns across 9 bases. The ends lost 4 bases at V and 2 bases at J; junction bases unmatched: 10. The germline gives CDR1 SGHRS, CDR2 YFSETQ. This CDR3 region has 16 residues. The complete variable domain, with remaining parts taken from reference TRBV5-1 and TRBJ2-7, reads KAGVTQTPRYLIKTRGQQVTLSCSPISGHRSVSWYQQTPGQGLQFLFEYFSETQRNKGNFPGRFSGRQFSNSRSEMNVSTLELGDSALYLCASSPPGLAGTYEQYFGPGTRLTVT.

This chain connects TRBV4-1 to TRBJ2-3, with 7 bases that match TRBD2. Trimming at V came to 0 bases and at J to 6 bases, leaving 9 bases not matched to a gene. Germline-derived CDR1 and CDR2 are MGHRA and YSYEKL. The CDR3 runs to 16 residues. As DNA, the CDR3 is TGCGCCAGCAGCCAAGAATGGCAGCGGGGACCCGATACGCAGTATTTT. It is translated as CASSQEWQRGPDTQYF.

This clone was seen more than once but under ten times. The sample carries other DNA sequences with the same CDR3. This chain links TRBV5-1 with TRBJ2-7; 12 bases line up with TRBD2. V lost 4 bases and J lost 4; bases outside the gene matches: 3. Germline V lookup: CDR1 SGHRS, CDR2 YFSETQ. This CDR3 spans 14 amino acids. This CDR3 is CASSRTSGDYEQYF. In nucleotides, the CDR3 is TGCGCCAGCAGCCGGACTAGCGGGGATTACGAGCAGTACTTC.

This clone was recorded a few times. The chain links TRBV10-3 to TRBJ2-1, with TRBD2 matching 8 bases. The CDR3 is 16 residues long. The V gene's germline CDR1 is ENHRY and CDR2 SYGVKD. V trimming: 4 bases; J trimming: 1 base; junction bases outside the gene matches: 6. The CDR3 DNA reads TGTGCCATCAGTGGCAGCGGGGGAGATTCCTACAATGAGCAGTTCTTC. This gives the protein CAISGSGGDSYNEQFF.

Worth noting for this clone: At one end, the junction sequence differs from germline, possibly due to a read error. This chain uses TRBV7-3 with TRBJ2-7; TRBD1 is a possible D gene (6 bases). CDR1 is SGHTA and CDR2 is FQGTGA in the germline V gene. The CDR3 is 13 residues long. In nucleotides, the CDR3 is TGTGCCAGCAGCATAACAGGGTCCTACGAGCAGTACTTC. It is translated as CASSITGSYEQYF.